The source of this T cell receptor (beta chain) is a study of T-cell memory formation after mild COVID-19 (dated by TCRdb to the early 2020s). About the full investigation: Most TCR sequence clusters were specific to one of the two donors. T-cell clones expanding and contracting after mild COVID-19 in two donors were tracked by longitudinal TCRalpha and TCRbeta repertoire sequencing. Two young, previously healthy adult volunteers made up the cohort, one male and one female.

Ficoll-Paque density gradient centrifugation was used to isolate PBMCs. CDR1 and CDR2 are read off the germline V gene (reference sequence) as DFQATT and SNEGSKA. From the cysteine up to the phenylalanine, the CDR3 has a length of 11 residues. Left in the record is the CDR3 DNA by itself, 33 bases read in frame from the first base. Relative to germline, V is 4 bases shorter and J is 0 bases shorter, with 4 bases between their ends. This clonotype was picked up a small number of times. Which antigen it targets is not known. Base qualities are not at hand, and no much larger clone is one base apart. The paper as a whole reports these results and caveats: Some responding clones were detected in pre-infection memory, suggesting pre-existing cross-reactive memory T cells joined the SARS-CoV-2 response. Balanced CD4/CD8 phenotypes were observed for clones contracting from day 15 to 85, whereas a bias towards CD4+ was observed for a second wave of clones expanding from day 15 to 37. Contracting CD4+ clones were found mainly in CM and EM memory subsets, while CD8+ clones were enriched in EMRA. The study included only a couple of mild cases, and larger cohorts that include severe cases with pre-infection samples were judged to be necessary. SARS-CoV-2 specificity was not confirmed for the second-wave clones peaking on day 37.

Sequencing relied on an Illumina NovaSeq 6000. TCRalpha and TCRbeta cDNA libraries were constructed by 5'RACE with constant-segment primers, with sample barcodes and unique molecular identifiers being introduced. RNA was extracted from every sample with Trizol reagent. Amplification of the libraries took two PCR steps, and the second step added a second sample barcode plus Illumina TruSeq adapters. The libraries were sequenced on an Illumina NovaSeq using 2 x 150 bp paired-end reads. From the authors' description of their analysis: With migec v1.2.7, reads were demultiplexed and then collapsed into UMI-guided consensus sequences. Using mixcr v2.1.11, UMI consensuses were aligned to TRA and TRB V and J templates and then assembled into clonotypes. Expanded or contracted clonotypes were those called significant by both edgeR and NoisET, with noise models trained on biological replicates. For edgeR calls, a false discovery rate-adjusted p below 0.01 and a log2 fold-change threshold of 1 were applied. As an exploratory analysis of dynamics, max-normalized trajectories of the 1000 most abundant clonotypes were examined with PCA combined with hierarchical clustering. Separately sequenced CD4+ and CD8+ repertoires were used to assign a CD4 or CD8 phenotype to each responding clone. TCRdb reworked the public reads: Q25 trimming with fastp, MiXCR clone assembly, productive beta chains retained. Rows are combined by CDR3 protein, so each entry shows the most common genes and DNA. TCRdb's processing, not the authors' own work, is the source of the V and J calls. Counted in this sample were around 140,000 distinct CDR3 sequences; roughly 6.2% of them appeared once. Of the sample, approximately 2.1% falls within the top ten clones.

This clonotype was sampled from an adult woman who had mild COVID-19 (a few samples of this study predate the infection). The sample titles of this study are shuffled in the database, so cell type and time point are left out; the donor was told from shared clones. The sequenced sample was PBMCs or a T cell subset sorted from them (not recorded which). Here the chain combines TRBV20-1 and TRBJ2-7, with no confidently assigned D gene. The bases read TGCAGTGCTATGGGCTCCTACGAGCAGTACTTC. This sequence encodes CSAMGSYEQYF.